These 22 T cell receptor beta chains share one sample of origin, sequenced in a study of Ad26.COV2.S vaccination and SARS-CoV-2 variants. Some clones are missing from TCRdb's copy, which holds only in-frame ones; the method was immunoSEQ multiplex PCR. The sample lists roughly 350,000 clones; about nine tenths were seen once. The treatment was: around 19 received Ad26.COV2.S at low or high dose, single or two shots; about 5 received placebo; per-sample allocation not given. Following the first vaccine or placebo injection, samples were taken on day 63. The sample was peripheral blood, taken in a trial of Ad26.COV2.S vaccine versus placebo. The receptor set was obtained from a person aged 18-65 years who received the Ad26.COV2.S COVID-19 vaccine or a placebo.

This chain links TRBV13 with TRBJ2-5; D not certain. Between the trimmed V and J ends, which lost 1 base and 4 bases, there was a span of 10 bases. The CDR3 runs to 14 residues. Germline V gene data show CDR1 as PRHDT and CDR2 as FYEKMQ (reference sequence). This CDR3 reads CASSLERSVETQYF. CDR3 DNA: TGTGCCAGCAGCTTAGAAAGGAGCGTAGAGACCCAGTACTTC.

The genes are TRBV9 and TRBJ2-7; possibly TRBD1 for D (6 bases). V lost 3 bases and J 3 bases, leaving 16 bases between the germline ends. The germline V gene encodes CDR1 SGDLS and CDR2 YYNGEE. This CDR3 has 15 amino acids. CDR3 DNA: TGTGCCAGCAGCGCCACGGGACACGCAGACTACGAGCAGTACTTC. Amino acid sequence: CASSATGHADYEQYF.

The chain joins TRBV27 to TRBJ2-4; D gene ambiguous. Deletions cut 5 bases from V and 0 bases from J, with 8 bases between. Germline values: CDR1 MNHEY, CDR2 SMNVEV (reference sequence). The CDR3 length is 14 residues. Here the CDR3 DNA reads TGTGCCAGCAGTCAACACTTAGCCAAAAACATTCAGTACTTC. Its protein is CASSQHLAKNIQYF.

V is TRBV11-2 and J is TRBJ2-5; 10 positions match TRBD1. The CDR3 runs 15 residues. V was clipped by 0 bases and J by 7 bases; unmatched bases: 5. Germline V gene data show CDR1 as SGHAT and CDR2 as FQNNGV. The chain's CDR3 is CASSLEGQGKGTQYF. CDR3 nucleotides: TGTGCCAGCAGCTTAGAGGGACAGGGGAAGGGGACCCAGTACTTC.

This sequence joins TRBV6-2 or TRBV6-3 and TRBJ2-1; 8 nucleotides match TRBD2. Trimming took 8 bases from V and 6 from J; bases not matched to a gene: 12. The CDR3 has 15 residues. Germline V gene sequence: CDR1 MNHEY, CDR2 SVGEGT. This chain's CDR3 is CASCRAGVGGNEQFF. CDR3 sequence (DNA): TGTGCCAGCTGCCGAGCGGGGGTCGGTGGCAATGAGCAGTTCTTC.

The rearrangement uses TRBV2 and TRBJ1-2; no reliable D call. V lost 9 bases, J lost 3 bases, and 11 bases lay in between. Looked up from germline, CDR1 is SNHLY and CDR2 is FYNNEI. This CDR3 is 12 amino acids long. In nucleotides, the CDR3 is TGTGCCAGGCAAAACAGCGACTATGGCTACACCTTC. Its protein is CARQNSDYGYTF.

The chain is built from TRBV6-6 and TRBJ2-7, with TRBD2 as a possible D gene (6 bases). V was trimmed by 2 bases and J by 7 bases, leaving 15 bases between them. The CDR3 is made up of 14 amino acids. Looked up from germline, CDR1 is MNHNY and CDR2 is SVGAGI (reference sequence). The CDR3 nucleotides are TGTGCCAGCAGTTACACTGGGGTAGCGGTTGAGCAGTACTTC. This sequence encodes CASSYTGVAVEQYF.

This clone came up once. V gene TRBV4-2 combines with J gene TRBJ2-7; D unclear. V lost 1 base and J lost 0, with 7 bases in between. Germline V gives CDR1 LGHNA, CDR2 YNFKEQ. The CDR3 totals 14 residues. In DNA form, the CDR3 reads TGTGCCAGCAGCCAAGGGCCTTCCTCCTACGAGCAGTACTTC. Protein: CASSQGPSSYEQYF.

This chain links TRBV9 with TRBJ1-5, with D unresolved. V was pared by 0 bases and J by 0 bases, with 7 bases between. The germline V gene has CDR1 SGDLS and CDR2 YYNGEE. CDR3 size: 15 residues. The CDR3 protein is CASSVEAYSNQPQHF. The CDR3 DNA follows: TGTGCCAGCAGCGTAGAGGCTTATAGCAATCAGCCCCAGCATTTT.

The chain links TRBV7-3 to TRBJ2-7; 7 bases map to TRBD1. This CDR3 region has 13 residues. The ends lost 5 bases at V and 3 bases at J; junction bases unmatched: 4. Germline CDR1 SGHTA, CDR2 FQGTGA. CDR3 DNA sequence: TGTGCCAGCAGCCCTTCAGGGGGCTACGAGCAGTACTTC. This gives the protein CASSPSGGYEQYF.

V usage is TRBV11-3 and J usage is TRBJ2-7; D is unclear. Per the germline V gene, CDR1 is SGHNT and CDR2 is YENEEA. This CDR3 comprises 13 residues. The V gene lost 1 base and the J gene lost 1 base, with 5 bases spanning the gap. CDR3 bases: TGTGCCAGCAGCTTAGGACGGTCCTACGAGCAGTACTTC. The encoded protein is CASSLGRSYEQYF.

The DNA of the CDR3 is TGTGCCAGCAAGATTGAGTACGAGCAGTACTTC. Amino acid sequence: CASKIEYEQYF. The rearrangement joins TRBV2 to TRBJ2-7; D unclear. V lost 7 bases and J lost 4, with 8 bases in between. The CDR3 consists of 11 residues. Germline CDR1 SNHLY, CDR2 FYNNEI.

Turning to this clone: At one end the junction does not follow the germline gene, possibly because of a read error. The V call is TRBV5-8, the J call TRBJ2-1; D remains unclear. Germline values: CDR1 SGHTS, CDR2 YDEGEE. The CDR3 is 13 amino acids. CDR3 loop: CASSLDSDNEQFF. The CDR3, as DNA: TGTGCCAGCAGCTTGGACTCCGACAATGAGCAGTTCTTC. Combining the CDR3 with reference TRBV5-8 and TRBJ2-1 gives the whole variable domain EAGVTQSPTHLIKTRGQQATLRCSPISGHTSVYWYQQALGLGLQFLLWYDEGEERNRGNFPPRFSGRQFPNYSSELNVNALELEDSALYLCASSLDSDNEQFFGPGTRLTVL.

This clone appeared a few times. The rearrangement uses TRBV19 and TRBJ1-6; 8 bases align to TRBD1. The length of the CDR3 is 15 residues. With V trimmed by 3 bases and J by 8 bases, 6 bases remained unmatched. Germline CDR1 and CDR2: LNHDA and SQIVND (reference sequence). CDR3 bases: TGTGCCAGTAGTATTACCGGGACAGGTTATTCACCCCTCCACTTT. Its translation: CASSITGTGYSPLHF.

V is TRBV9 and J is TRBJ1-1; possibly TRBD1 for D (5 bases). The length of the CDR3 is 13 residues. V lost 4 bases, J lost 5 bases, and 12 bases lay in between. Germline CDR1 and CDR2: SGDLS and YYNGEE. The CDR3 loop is CASSRGKETEAFF. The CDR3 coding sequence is TGTGCCAGCAGCCGGGGCAAGGAGACTGAAGCTTTCTTT.

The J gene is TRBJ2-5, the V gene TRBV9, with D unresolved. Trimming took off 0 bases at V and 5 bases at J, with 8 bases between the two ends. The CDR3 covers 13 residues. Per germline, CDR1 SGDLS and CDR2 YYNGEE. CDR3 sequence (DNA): TGTGCCAGCAGCGTAGGAATGGGGGAGACCCAGTACTTC. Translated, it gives CASSVGMGETQYF. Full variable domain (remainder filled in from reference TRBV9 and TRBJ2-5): DSGVTQTPKHLITATGQRVTLRCSPRSGDLSVYWYQQSLDQGLQFLIQYYNGEERAKGNILERFSAQQFPDLHSELNLSSLELGDSALYFCASSVGMGETQYFGPGTRLLVL.

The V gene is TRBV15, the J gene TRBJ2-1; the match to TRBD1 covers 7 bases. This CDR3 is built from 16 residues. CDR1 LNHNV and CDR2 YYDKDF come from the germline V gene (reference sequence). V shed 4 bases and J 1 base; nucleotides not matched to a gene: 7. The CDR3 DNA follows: TGTGCCACCAGCATCCCAGGGGGAAGGTCCTACAATGAGCAGTTCTTC. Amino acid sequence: CATSIPGGRSYNEQFF.

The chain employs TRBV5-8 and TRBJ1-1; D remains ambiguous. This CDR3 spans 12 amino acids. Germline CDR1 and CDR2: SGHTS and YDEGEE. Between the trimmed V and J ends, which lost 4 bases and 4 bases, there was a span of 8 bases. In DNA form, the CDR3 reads TGTGCCAGCAGCCCCGGCCGCACTGAAGCTTTCTTT. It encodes CASSPGRTEAFF.

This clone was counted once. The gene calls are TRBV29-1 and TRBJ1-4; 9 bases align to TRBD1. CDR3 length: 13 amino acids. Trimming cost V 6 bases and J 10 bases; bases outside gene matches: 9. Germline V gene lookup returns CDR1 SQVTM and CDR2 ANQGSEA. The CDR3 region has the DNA TGCAGCGTAGTGACAGGGGGAGTAGGAAAACTGTTTTTT. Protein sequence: CSVVTGGVGKLFF.

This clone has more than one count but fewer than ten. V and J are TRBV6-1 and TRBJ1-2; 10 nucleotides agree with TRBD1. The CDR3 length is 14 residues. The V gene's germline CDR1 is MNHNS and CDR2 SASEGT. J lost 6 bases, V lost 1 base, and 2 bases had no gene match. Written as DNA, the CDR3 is TGTGCCAGCAGTGAAGTTGGGACAGGGGATGGCTACACCTTC. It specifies CASSEVGTGDGYTF.

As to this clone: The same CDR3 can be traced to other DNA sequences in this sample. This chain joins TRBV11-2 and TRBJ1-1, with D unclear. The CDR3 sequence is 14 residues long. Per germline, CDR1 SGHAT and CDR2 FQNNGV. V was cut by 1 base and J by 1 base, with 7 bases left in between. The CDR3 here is CASSLVPWNTEAFF. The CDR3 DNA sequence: TGTGCCAGCAGCTTAGTGCCGTGGAACACTGAAGCTTTCTTT.

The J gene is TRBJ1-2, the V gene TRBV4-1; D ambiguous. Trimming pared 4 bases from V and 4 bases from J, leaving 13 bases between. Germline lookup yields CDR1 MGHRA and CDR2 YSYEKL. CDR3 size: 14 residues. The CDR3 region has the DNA TGCGCCAGCAGCCCCACCGGCGGTCCCTATGGCTACACCTTC. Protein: CASSPTGGPYGYTF.